The T cell receptor beta chain under discussion was sequenced for a study of regulatory T cells in long-lasting Graves disease. The wider study: A definition of persistent Graves' disease required over 5 years of antithyroid drugs plus positive TSH receptor antibodies. Regarding the study as a whole: Lower TCR diversity characterized persistent Graves' patients relative to newly diagnosed patients. Results may be inaccurate due to the small sample size.

Time point: persistent/refractory GD, antithyroid drugs over 5 years with positive TRAb. TCR sequences were obtained from RNA taken from PBMCs. This clonotype has a handful of counts. Its antigen is not known. Both iRepertoire HTBI primers and Arm-PCR of CDR3 regions were used to build the TCR beta libraries. Methods used by the authors: Across the samples, identification revealed around 65 TRBV and 12 to 15 TRBJ segments. Via MiXCR, TCRdb re-called the multiplex PCR reads, giving one row per CDR3 protein. Here the V and J calls rest on TCRdb's processing, not on the authors' analysis. The repertoire holds fewer than 400,000 distinct CDR3 sequences, with around 20% as singletons. CDR1 and CDR2 from the germline V gene are SEHNR and FQNEAQ (reference sequence). The V gene end was trimmed by 4 bases and the J gene end by 13 bases; junction bases not matched to a gene: 9. CDR3 length equals 13 residues.

The chain recombines TRBV7-9 with TRBJ1-2; the match to TRBD1 covers 10 bases. The receptor was isolated from a female donor with Graves disease. Sequenced here: peripheral blood mononuclear cells (PBMCs), sampled when the disease was refractory, from a patient treated with antithyroid drugs. CDR3 amino acids: CASSSLEGQGSTF. The CDR3 region has the DNA TGTGCCAGCAGCTCTTTGGAGGGACAGGGGAGCACCTTC.